This T cell receptor (beta chain) was sequenced for a study of T cell changes during pregnancy in multiple sclerosis. Germline lookup yields CDR1 KGHSY and CDR2 FQNENV. The V and J ends lost 5 bases and 4 bases, in that order; junction bases with no gene match: 18. The CDR3 is made up of 18 amino acids. Assay used: immunoSEQ multiplex PCR; TCRdb lists only in-frame clones, some missing. Among tens of thousands of clones, 90% to 95% were seen once, and the ten largest hold roughly 0.14%. The starting material was CD4+ T cells from peripheral blood mononuclear cells, obtained after pregnancy. The origin of this receptor is a female donor with multiple sclerosis, enrolled in a pregnancy study. V and J are TRBV16 and TRBJ2-7, with TRBD1 identical over 9 bases. DNA of the CDR3: TGTGCCAGCAGCTCAATGTCTTCAATAGGACAGGGGCAATACGAGCAGTACTTC. Its translation: CASSSMSSIGQGQYEQYF.